The 15 T cell receptor beta chains reported below all come from one sample, sequenced in a study of PD-L1 blockade in urothelial cancer. Assay used: immunoSEQ multiplex PCR; TCRdb lists only in-frame clones, some missing. The sample has around 100,000 clones; about 85% are singletons. The material was PBMCs, obtained around atezolizumab (anti-PD-L1) treatment. The receptor set was obtained from a man over 45 with urothelial cancer.

This chain links TRBV18 with TRBJ1-5; D unresolved. The CDR3 is 15 amino acids. Trimming shortened V by 2 bases and J by 3 bases, and 11 bases separated the two germline ends. Per germline, CDR1 KGHSH and CDR2 LQKENI. Here the CDR3 DNA reads TGTGCCAGCTCACCAGGTTCCGGGGTCAATCAGCCCCAGCATTTT. Its protein is CASSPGSGVNQPQHF.

This clone was seen many times. V and J are TRBV18 and TRBJ2-7; possible D gene TRBD1, 6 bases. The germline V gene has CDR1 KGHSH and CDR2 LQKENI. The CDR3 totals 12 residues. The germline V and J ends were trimmed by 3 bases and 6 bases, with 9 bases remaining between them. CDR3: CASSPDRSEQYF. CDR3 nucleotide sequence: TGTGCCAGCTCACCTGACAGGTCCGAGCAGTACTTC.

The rearrangement links TRBV11-2 to TRBJ1-1; D call uncertain. CDR1 and CDR2 from the germline V gene are SGHAT and FQNNGV. V lost 1 base to trimming and J lost 1 base, with 7 bases between them. This CDR3 spans 14 amino acids. CDR3: CASSLVGTNTEAFF. DNA of the CDR3: TGTGCCAGCAGCTTAGTGGGCACGAACACTGAAGCTTTCTTT.

The chain couples TRBV9 to TRBJ2-5, with 12 bases identical to TRBD2. The germline CDR1 and CDR2 sequences are SGDLS and YYNGEE. The CDR3 is 17 amino acids. V lost 4 bases and J lost 3; bases outside the gene matches: 10. The CDR3: CASSPRLAGVGKETQYF. The CDR3 nucleotides read TGTGCCAGCAGCCCCCGACTAGCGGGAGTGGGGAAAGAGACCCAGTACTTC.

The V call is TRBV6-1, the J call TRBJ2-1; 11 bases map to TRBD2. CDR3 size: 15 residues. CDR1 is MNHNS, CDR2 SASEGT, per germline. Unmatched junction bases numbered 8, after V lost 4 bases and J lost 9 bases. CDR3 DNA sequence: TGTGCCAGCAGTGTCGGGGCGCTAGCGGGAGGTGAGCAGTTCTTC. Amino acid sequence: CASSVGALAGGEQFF.

The rearrangement uses TRBV6-5 and TRBJ2-7, with a possible D match to TRBD2 (6 bases). This CDR3 is 14 amino acids long. Per the germline V gene, CDR1 is MNHEY and CDR2 is SVGAGI. V lost 8 bases, J lost 0 bases, and 14 bases lay in between. The CDR3 nucleotides are TGTGCCAGCCAGAGGGACTTCAACTCCTACGAGCAGTACTTC. Translated: CASQRDFNSYEQYF.

This rearrangement joins TRBV5-8 to TRBJ2-5, with 11 bases that match TRBD2. From germline, CDR1 is SGHTS and CDR2 YDEGEE. V lost 0 bases and J lost 5; bases outside the gene matches: 6. CDR3 length: 16 amino acids. The CDR3 loop is CASSLGLAGIQETQYF. CDR3 DNA sequence: TGTGCCAGCAGCTTGGGACTAGCGGGAATCCAGGAGACCCAGTACTTC.

This chain uses TRBV10-3 with TRBJ2-7; D perhaps matches TRBD1 (6 bases). With 3 bases removed from V and 0 bases from J, the gap between germline ends came to 15 bases. From germline, CDR1 is ENHRY and CDR2 SYGVKD. CDR3 length equals 16 residues. The CDR3 DNA sequence: TGTGCCATCAGTGATAATTGGGGGCAAAGCTCCTACGAGCAGTACTTC. Translation gives CAISDNWGQSSYEQYF.

This chain connects TRBV7-2 to TRBJ1-1; possibly TRBD1 for D (6 bases). V lost 5 bases and J 1 base, leaving 14 bases between the germline ends. Germline loops: CDR1 SGHTA, CDR2 FQGNSA. The CDR3 is made up of 15 amino acids. CDR3 nucleotide sequence: TGTGCCAGCAGCCCCCCAGGGGTGAGGAACACTGAAGCTTTCTTT. Protein sequence: CASSPPGVRNTEAFF.

This clone occurred once. V usage is TRBV5-5 and J usage is TRBJ2-7; D gene uncertain. V lost 4 bases and J 4 bases, leaving 15 bases between the germline ends. The germline V gene has CDR1 SGHKS and CDR2 YYEKEE (reference sequence). The CDR3 extends over 14 amino acids. CDR3 nucleotides: TGTGCCAGCAGCAAGCGCGCGAGTGGGTACGAGCAGTACTTC. Its translation is CASSKRASGYEQYF.

CDR3 in DNA: TGTGCCAGCAGCCAAGAAAGCGGGAGGGCCTACGAGCAGTACTTC. Translated: CASSQESGRAYEQYF. The chain links TRBV4-2 to TRBJ2-7; 10 positions match TRBD2. CDR3 length: 15 residues. The V gene's germline CDR1 is LGHNA and CDR2 YNFKEQ. J lost 2 bases, V lost 0 bases, and 1 base had no gene match.

Details on this clone: Other DNA variants within this sample encode the same CDR3. This chain uses TRBV18 with TRBJ2-7, with D possibly TRBD2 on 6 matching bases. Deletions cut 3 bases from V and 4 bases from J, with 10 bases between. Germline lookup yields CDR1 KGHSH and CDR2 LQKENI. The CDR3 loop spans 13 amino acids. The CDR3 DNA reads TGTGCCAGCTCACCCACCGGGACTTACGAGCAGTACTTC. It translates to CASSPTGTYEQYF.

As DNA, the CDR3 is TGTGCCAGCAGCGTAGACGGGACTAGGATAGATACGCAGTATTTT. Translated: CASSVDGTRIDTQYF. The chain uses TRBV9 and TRBJ2-3, with 8 bases aligning to TRBD2. Looked up from germline, CDR1 is SGDLS and CDR2 is YYNGEE. This CDR3 is built from 15 residues. The ends lost 0 bases at V and 5 bases at J; junction bases unmatched: 5.

CDR3 protein: CASSPATSGEETQYF. The CDR3 DNA sequence: TGCGCCAGCAGCCCAGCGACTAGCGGGGAAGAGACCCAGTACTTC. The chain uses TRBV4-1 and TRBJ2-5; 11 nucleotides match TRBD2. Per germline, CDR1 MGHRA and CDR2 YSYEKL. The CDR3 is made up of 15 amino acids. With 4 bases clipped from V and 3 bases from J, the junction kept 4 bases outside the gene matches.

The chain couples TRBV28 to TRBJ2-7; TRBD2 matches 10 bases. The CDR3 consists of 14 residues. Trimming at V came to 3 bases and at J to 2 bases, leaving 1 base not matched to a gene. From germline, CDR1 is MDHEN and CDR2 SYDVKM. CDR3 bases: TGTGCCAGCAGTTTGAGCGGGAGGGCCTACGAGCAGTACTTC. Protein: CASSLSGRAYEQYF.